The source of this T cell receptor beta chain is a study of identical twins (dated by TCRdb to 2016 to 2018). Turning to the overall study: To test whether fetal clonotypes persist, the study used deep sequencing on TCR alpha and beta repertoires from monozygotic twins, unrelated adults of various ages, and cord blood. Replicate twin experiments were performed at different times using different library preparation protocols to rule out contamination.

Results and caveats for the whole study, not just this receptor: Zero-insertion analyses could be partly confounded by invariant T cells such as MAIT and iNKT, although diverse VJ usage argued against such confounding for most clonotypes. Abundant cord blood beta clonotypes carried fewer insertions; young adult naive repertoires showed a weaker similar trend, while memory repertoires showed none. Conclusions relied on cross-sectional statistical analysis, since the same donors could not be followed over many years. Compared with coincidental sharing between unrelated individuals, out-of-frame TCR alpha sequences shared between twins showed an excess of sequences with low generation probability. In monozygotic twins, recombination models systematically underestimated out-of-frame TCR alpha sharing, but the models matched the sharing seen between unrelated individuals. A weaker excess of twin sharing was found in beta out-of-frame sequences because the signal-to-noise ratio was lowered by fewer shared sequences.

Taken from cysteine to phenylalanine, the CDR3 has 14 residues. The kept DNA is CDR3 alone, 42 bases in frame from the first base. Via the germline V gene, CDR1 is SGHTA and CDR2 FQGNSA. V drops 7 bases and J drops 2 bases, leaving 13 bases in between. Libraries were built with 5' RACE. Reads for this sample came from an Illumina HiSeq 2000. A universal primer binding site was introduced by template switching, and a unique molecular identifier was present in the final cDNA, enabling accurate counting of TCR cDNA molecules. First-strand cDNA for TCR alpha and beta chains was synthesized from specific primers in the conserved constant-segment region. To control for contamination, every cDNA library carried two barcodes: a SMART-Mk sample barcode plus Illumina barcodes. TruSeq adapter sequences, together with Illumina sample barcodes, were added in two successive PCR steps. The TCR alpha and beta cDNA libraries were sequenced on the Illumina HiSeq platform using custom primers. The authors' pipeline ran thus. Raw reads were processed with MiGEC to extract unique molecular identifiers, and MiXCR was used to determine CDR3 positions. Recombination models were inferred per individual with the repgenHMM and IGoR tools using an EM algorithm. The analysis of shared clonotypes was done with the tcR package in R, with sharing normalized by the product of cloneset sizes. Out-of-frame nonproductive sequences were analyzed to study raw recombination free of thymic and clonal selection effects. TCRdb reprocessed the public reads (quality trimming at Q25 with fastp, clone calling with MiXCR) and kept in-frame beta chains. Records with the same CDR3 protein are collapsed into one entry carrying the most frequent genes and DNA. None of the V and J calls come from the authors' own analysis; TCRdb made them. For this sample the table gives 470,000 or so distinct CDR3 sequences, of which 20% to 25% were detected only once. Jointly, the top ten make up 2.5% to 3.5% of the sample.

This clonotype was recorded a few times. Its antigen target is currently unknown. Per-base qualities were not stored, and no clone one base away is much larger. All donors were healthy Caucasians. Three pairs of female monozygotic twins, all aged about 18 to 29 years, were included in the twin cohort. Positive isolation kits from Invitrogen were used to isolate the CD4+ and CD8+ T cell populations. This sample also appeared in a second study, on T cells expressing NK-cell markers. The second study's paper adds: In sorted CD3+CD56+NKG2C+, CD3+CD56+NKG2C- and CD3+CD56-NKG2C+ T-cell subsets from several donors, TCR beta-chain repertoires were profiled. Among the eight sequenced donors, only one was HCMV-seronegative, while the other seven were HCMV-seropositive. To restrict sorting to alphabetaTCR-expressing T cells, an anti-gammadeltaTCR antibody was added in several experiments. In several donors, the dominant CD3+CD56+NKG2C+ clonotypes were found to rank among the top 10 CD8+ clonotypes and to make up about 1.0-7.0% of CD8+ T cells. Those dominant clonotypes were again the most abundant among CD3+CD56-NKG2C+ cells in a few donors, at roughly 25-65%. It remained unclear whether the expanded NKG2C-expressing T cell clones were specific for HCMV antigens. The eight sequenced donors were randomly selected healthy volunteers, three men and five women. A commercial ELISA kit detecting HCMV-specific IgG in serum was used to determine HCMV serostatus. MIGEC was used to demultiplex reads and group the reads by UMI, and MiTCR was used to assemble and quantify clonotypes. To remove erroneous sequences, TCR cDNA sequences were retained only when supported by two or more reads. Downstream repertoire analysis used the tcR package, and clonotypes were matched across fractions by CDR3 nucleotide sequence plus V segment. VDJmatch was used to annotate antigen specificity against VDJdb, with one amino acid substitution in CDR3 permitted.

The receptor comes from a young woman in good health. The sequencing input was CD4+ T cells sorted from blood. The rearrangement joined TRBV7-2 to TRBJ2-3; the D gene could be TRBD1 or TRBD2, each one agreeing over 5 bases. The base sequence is TGTGCCAGCACCCGGCTGGGGGACACAGATACGCAGTATTTT. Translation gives CASTRLGDTDTQYF.